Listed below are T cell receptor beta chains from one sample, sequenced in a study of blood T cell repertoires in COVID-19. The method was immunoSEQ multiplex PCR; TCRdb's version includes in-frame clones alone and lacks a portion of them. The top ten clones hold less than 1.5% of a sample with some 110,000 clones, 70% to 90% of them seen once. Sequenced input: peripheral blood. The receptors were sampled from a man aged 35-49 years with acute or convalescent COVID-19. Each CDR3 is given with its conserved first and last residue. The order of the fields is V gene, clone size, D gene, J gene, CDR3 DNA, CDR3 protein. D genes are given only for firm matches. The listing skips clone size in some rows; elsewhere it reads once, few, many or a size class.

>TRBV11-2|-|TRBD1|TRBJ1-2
TGTGCCAGCAGCACAGGGGTGCGGTTCTATGGCTACACCTTC
CASSTGVRFYGYTF
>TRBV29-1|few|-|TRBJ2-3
TGCAGCGTTGACTCGAGAGCCCGCACAGATACGCAGTATTTT
CSVDSRARTDTQYF
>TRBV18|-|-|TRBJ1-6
TGTGCCAGCTCAGACAGGTCGAGGAATTCACCCCTCCACTTT
CASSDRSRNSPLHF
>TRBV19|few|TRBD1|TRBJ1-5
TGTGCCAGTAGTTCCTGGGAACAGGGGCTAGGACAGCCCCAGCATTTT
CASSSWEQGLGQPQHF
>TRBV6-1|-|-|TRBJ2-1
TGTGCCAGCAGTTCAATAGGAGGGGCTACCAATGAGCAGTTCTTC
CASSSIGGATNEQFF
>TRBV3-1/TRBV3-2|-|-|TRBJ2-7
TGTGCCAGCAGCCAGGCGACAGGGGAGGGGCAGTACTTC
CASSQATGEGQYF
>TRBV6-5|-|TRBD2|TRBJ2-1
TGTGCCAGCAGTTCTAGCCTAGCGGGAGTTCGGAATGAGCAGTTCTTC
CASSSSLAGVRNEQFF
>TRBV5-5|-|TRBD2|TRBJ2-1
TGTGCCAGCAGCCTCAGAGCGGGGGGGCCTTACAATGAGCAGTTCTTC
CASSLRAGGPYNEQFF
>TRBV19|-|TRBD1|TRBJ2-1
TGTGCCAGTAGCTGGGACAGATACAATGAGCAGTTCTTC
CASSWDRYNEQFF
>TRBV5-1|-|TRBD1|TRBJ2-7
TGCGCCAGCAGCGCTACAGGGGCTGAGCAGTACTTC
CASSATGAEQYF
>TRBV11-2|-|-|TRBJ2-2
TGTGCCAGCAGCCACAGGGCCGCCGGGGAGCTGTTTTTT
CASSHRAAGELFF
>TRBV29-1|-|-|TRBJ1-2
TGCAGCGTGAGGGGGGGCGCGTCTATGGGCTACACCTTC
CSVRGGASMGYTF
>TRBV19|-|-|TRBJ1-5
TGTGCCAGTAGTAAAGGGGCCACCCTTAATCAGCCCCAGCATTTT
CASSKGATLNQPQHF
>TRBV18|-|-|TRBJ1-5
TGTGCCAGCTCAAGCTCACGCAATCAGCCCCAGCATTTT
CASSSSRNQPQHF
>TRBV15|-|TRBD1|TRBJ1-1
TGTGCCACCAGCAGTTTAGACAGGGTCAACACTGAAGCTTTCTTT
CATSSLDRVNTEAFF
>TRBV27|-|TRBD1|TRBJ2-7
TGTGCCAGCAGTTTATCGATAGGACAGGGTCTTTACGAGCAGTACTTC
CASSLSIGQGLYEQYF
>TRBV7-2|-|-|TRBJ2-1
TGTGCCAGCATGGAAGGGGCCCCCCGGTTCTTC
CASMEGAPRFF
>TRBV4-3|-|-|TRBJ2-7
TGCGCCAGCAGGCGAGAGGAAAGCTCCTACGAGCAGTACTTC
CASRREESSYEQYF
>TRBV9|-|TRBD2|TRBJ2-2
TGTGCCAGCAGCCCGGGGGGAGGGCTACCAAACACCGGGGAGCTGTTTTTT
CASSPGGGLPNTGELFF
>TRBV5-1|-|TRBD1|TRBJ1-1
TGCGCCAGCAGCCCCAAGGGGGCGAGTGTTAACACTGAAGCTTTCTTT
CASSPKGASVNTEAFF
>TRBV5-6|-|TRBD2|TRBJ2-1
TGTGCCAGCAGCTTAGGACTAGGAGACAATGAGCAGTTCTTC
CASSLGLGDNEQFF
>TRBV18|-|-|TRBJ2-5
TGTGCCAGCTCACCACAAAAAGGGGTGGAGACCCAGTACTTC
CASSPQKGVETQYF
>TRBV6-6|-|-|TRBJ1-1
TGTGCCAGCAGCTCCCCCCGGGACACTGAAGCTTTCTTT
CASSSPRDTEAFF
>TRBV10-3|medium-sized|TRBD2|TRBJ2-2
TGTGCCATCATGGCATCCGGGGGGTTTACCGGGGAGCTGTTTTTT
CAIMASGGFTGELFF
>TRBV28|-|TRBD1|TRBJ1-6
TGTGCCAGCAGTTTCCTGACAGGGGGTCCGTATAATTCACCCCTCCACTTT
CASSFLTGGPYNSPLHF
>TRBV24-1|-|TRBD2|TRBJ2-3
TGTGCCACCAGTGTAGCGGGAAAGGCAGATACGCAGTATTTT
CATSVAGKADTQYF
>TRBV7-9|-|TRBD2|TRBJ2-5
TGTGCCAGCATCCAAGCGGGAGTTTCGGAGACCCAGTACTTC
CASIQAGVSETQYF
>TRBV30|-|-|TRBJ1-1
TGTGCCGGAAGGGACTTTGGCGGGAACACTGAAGCTTTCTTT
CAGRDFGGNTEAFF
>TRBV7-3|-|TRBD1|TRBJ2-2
TGTGCCAGCAGCCCGACAGGGGCTGGGGAGCTGTTTTTT
CASSPTGAGELFF
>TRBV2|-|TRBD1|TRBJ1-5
TGTGCCAGCAGGGACAGGGGCGCCAATAGCAATCAGCCCCAGCATTTT
CASRDRGANSNQPQHF
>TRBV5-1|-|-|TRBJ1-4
TGCGCCAGCAGCTTGCAGGATCCAAATGAAAAACTGTTTTTT
CASSLQDPNEKLFF
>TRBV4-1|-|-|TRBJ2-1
TGCGCCAGCAGCCTGGTCGAGAGGCTAGCGTACGATGAGCAGTTCTTC
CASSLVERLAYDEQFF
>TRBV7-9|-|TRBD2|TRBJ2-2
TGTGCCAGCAGCTTAGGAGCGGGACCCACCGGGGAGCTGTTTTTT
CASSLGAGPTGELFF
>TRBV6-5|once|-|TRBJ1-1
TGTGCCAGCAGTTACTCCCCCCGCGGAAACACTGAAGCTTTCTTT
CASSYSPRGNTEAFF
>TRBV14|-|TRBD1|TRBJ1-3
TGTGCCAGCAGCCCCACCTCAGGGGGCGGCGGAAACACCATATATTTT
CASSPTSGGGGNTIYF
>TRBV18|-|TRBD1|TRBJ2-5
TGTGCCAGCTCCGAACAGGGGTTCGAGACCCAGTACTTC
CASSEQGFETQYF
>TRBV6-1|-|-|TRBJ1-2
TGTGCCAGCAGTGATAACAGGGTAGGCTACACCTTC
CASSDNRVGYTF
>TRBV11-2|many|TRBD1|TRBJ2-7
TGTGCCAGCAGCTCCTTAACAGGGGGCCCTACCTCCTACGAGCAGTACTTC
CASSSLTGGPTSYEQYF
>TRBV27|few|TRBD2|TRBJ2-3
TGTGGAAGCGGGGCACCCACAGATACGCAGTATTTT
CGSGAPTDTQYF
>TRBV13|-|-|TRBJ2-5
TGTGCCAGCAGCTTACGGGGATTGGAGACCCAGTACTTC
CASSLRGLETQYF
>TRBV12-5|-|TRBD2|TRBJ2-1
TGTGCTAGTGGTTTTGGCGGGGGGGCCGTTGAGCAGTTCTTC
CASGFGGGAVEQFF
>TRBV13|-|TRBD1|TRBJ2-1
TGTGCCAGCAGCTTAGTAGGAAGACAGGGAAATAATGAGCAGTTCTTC
CASSLVGRQGNNEQFF
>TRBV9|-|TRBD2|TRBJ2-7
TGTGCCAGCAGCGGGGGGGGCTCCTACGAGCAGTACTTC
CASSGGGSYEQYF
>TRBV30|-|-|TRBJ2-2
TGTGCCTGGAGTCTGACTAGCACCGGGGAGCTGTTTTTT
CAWSLTSTGELFF
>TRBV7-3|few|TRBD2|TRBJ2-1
TGTGCCAGCAGCTCCTCTAGCGGGGGCAACAATGAGCAGTTCTTC
CASSSSSGGNNEQFF
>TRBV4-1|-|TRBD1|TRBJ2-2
TGCGCCAGCAGCCACCCCTTTCTCCGGACAGGGAACACCGGGGAGCTGTTTTTT
CASSHPFLRTGNTGELFF
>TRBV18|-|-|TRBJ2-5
TGTGCCAGCTCACCCGCGGTCCAAGAGACCCAGTACTTC
CASSPAVQETQYF
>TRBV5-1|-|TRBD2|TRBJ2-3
TGCGCCAGCAGCTCCCCGATCGGGGGGGCTAGCGGGAGAGGAGATACGCAGTATTTT
CASSSPIGGASGRGDTQYF
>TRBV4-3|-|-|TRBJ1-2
TGCGCCAGCAGCCAAGGAGCGAGTTATGGCTACACCTTC
CASSQGASYGYTF
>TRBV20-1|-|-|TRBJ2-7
TGCAGTGCTAATCAGGGTCACGAGCAGTACTTC
CSANQGHEQYF
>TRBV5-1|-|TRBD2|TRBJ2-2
TGCGCCAGCAGCCCCACAGCGGGGGGTCAGAACACCGGGGAGCTGTTTTTT
CASSPTAGGQNTGELFF
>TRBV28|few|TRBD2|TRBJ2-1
TGTGCCAGCAATCTAGCGGGAGTTGGCAATGAGCAGTTCTTC
CASNLAGVGNEQFF